Shown below are 17 T cell receptor beta chains from a single sample sequenced in a study of cytomegalovirus exposure and HLA in healthy donors. Primers for the PCR totalled 60 Vbeta and 13 Jbeta. TCRdb keeps only in-frame clones here, not all; method: immunoSEQ multiplex PCR. This sample has roughly 96,000 clones, with 65% to 85% found just once. Sequenced material: PBMCs. These receptors originate from a woman aged 70 to 79 in good health and CMV-seropositive.

V is TRBV7-3 and J is TRBJ1-5; D uncertain. Germline V gene data show CDR1 as SGHTA and CDR2 as FQGTGA. This CDR3 comprises 13 residues. V gave up 0 bases and J gave up 5 bases, with 5 bases separating them. CDR3 bases: TGTGCCAGCAGCTTAACTCGGGATCAGCCCCAGCATTTT. It encodes CASSLTRDQPQHF.

CDR3 in DNA: TGCGCCAGCAGCCAGGGGGCCCTGAACACTGAAGCTTTCTTT. Translation gives CASSQGALNTEAFF. The genes are TRBV4-1 and TRBJ1-1, with D perhaps matching TRBD1 (6 bases). This CDR3 region has 14 residues. V was clipped by 3 bases and J by 0 bases, with 8 bases between them. Germline V CDR1 and CDR2: MGHRA, YSYEKL.

This clone was recorded a few times. The gene calls are TRBV9 and TRBJ1-6, with 10 bases lining up with TRBD1. This CDR3 has 19 residues. J was trimmed by 6 bases and V by 3 bases; bases with no gene match: 15. The germline gives CDR1 SGDLS, CDR2 YYNGEE. The CDR3 reads CASSEDRGRAKVRNSPLHF. The DNA for the CDR3 is TGTGCCAGCAGCGAAGACAGGGGGCGCGCCAAGGTTCGTAATTCACCCCTCCACTTT.

The chain has TRBV6-5 and TRBJ2-7, with a weak D call TRBD2 (5 bases). Germline V gene data show CDR1 as MNHEY and CDR2 as SVGAGI. Trimming removed 7 bases from V and 3 bases from J, with 16 bases in between. The CDR3 loop spans 14 amino acids. CDR3 amino acids: CASKRDGQIYEQYF. The DNA for the CDR3 is TGTGCCAGCAAGAGGGATGGGCAGATCTACGAGCAGTACTTC.

This chain joins TRBV9 and TRBJ2-7; TRBD2 matches 13 bases. The CDR3 is 15 residues long. Unmatched junction bases numbered 6, after V lost 2 bases and J lost 7 bases. Germline CDR1 SGDLS, CDR2 YYNGEE. The CDR3 region is CASSVTSGGPGEQYF. CDR3 bases: TGTGCCAGCAGCGTGACTAGCGGGGGGCCGGGAGAGCAGTACTTC.

The rearrangement links TRBV7-8 to TRBJ1-1, with 8 bases aligning to TRBD1. The CDR3 totals 13 residues. CDR1 and CDR2 from the germline V gene are SGHVS and FQNEAQ. The J segment lost 5 bases and the V segment lost 5 bases, leaving 4 bases of the junction unmatched. The CDR3, as DNA: TGTGCCAGCAGCAAGACAGGGGAGACTGAAGCTTTCTTT. It is translated as CASSKTGETEAFF.

The V gene is TRBV15, the J gene TRBJ2-3; 14 bases agree with TRBD2. The CDR3 has 21 residues. With 5 bases clipped from V and 1 base from J, the junction kept 17 bases outside the gene matches. Germline CDR1 is LNHNV and CDR2 is YYDKDF (reference sequence). This CDR3 reads CATSPAYPGLAGVFGTDTQYF. CDR3 bases: TGTGCCACCAGCCCAGCCTACCCGGGACTAGCGGGAGTGTTTGGCACAGATACGCAGTATTTT.

The rearrangement links TRBV5-1 to TRBJ2-7, with D tentatively TRBD2 (7 bases). Germline V gene sequence: CDR1 SGHRS, CDR2 YFSETQ. Trimming stripped 2 bases from V and 12 bases from J, with 12 bases between. This CDR3 is 11 amino acids long. The CDR3 loop is CASSFGGDTYF. For the CDR3, the DNA is TGCGCCAGCAGCTTTGGGGGGGACACGTACTTC.

This clone has only a few counts. V is TRBV28 and J is TRBJ2-1; tentatively, D is TRBD2 (6 bases). The germline gives CDR1 MDHEN, CDR2 SYDVKM. This CDR3 comprises 14 residues. Trimming took 2 bases from V and 7 from J, leaving 12 bases between them. CDR3 coding DNA: TGTGCCAGCAGTTTACTGACTAGTATAAATGAGCAGTTCTTC. It yields the protein CASSLLTSINEQFF.

The chain carries TRBV28 and TRBJ2-7, with TRBD1 identical over 8 bases. V shed 6 bases and J 5 bases; nucleotides not matched to a gene: 9. The CDR3 spans 14 residues. In germline, CDR1 is MDHEN, CDR2 SYDVKM. CDR3 nucleotides: TGTGCCAGCAGCCCGGGACAGGATTGGCACGAGCAGTACTTC. Its translation is CASSPGQDWHEQYF.

V usage is TRBV9 and J usage is TRBJ2-1; TRBD2 matches at 8 bases. This CDR3 has 16 residues. Germline CDR1 and CDR2: SGDLS and YYNGEE. The trim removed 3 bases at V and 4 bases at J, leaving 9 bases unmatched. The CDR3 here is CASSAAGLGIYNEQFF. The CDR3 bases are TGTGCCAGCAGCGCAGCGGGACTAGGGATTTACAATGAGCAGTTCTTC.

This clone was seen a single time. The chain has TRBV15 and TRBJ2-7, with 8 positions matching TRBD2. Germline CDR1 and CDR2: LNHNV and YYDKDF (reference sequence). There are 15 residues in the CDR3. With 3 bases clipped from V and 3 bases from J, the junction kept 7 bases outside the gene matches. The CDR3 DNA reads as TGTGCCACCAGCAGGTCCCGGGGGGGCTACTACGAGCAGTACTTC. Amino acids: CATSRSRGGYYEQYF.

This rearrangement joins TRBV27 to TRBJ2-1; D is perhaps TRBD1 (6 bases). The V gene lost 3 bases and the J gene lost 2 bases, with 14 bases spanning the gap. This CDR3 spans 16 amino acids. Germline V gene lookup returns CDR1 MNHEY and CDR2 SMNVEV (reference sequence). The CDR3 DNA follows: TGTGCCAGCAGTTTGAGGCAGGGGTCTACCTACAATGAGCAGTTCTTC. Translating it yields CASSLRQGSTYNEQFF.

The chain uses TRBV7-2 and TRBJ2-3; the D gene is possibly TRBD1 (6 bases). Trimming removed 5 bases from V and 1 base from J, with 10 bases in between. Looked up from germline, CDR1 is SGHTA and CDR2 is FQGNSA. The CDR3 totals 14 residues. Written as DNA, the CDR3 is TGTGCCAGCAGCCCATACAGGGGCACAGATACGCAGTATTTT. It codes for CASSPYRGTDTQYF. The whole variable domain, remainder taken from reference TRBV7-2 and TRBJ2-3, is GAGVSQSPSNKVTEKGKDVELRCDPISGHTALYWYRQSLGQGLEFLIYFQGNSAPDKSGLPSDRFSAERTGGSVSTLTIQRTQQEDSAVYLCASSPYRGTDTQYFGPGTRLTVL.

The genes are TRBV7-3 and TRBJ2-1; TRBD2 might be the D (6 bases). Germline V lookup: CDR1 SGHTA, CDR2 FQGTGA. The CDR3 has 15 residues. Deletions cut 4 bases from V and 5 bases from J, with 15 bases between. As DNA, the CDR3 is TGTGCCAGCAGCTCTCCGGGACTCAAACACAATGAGCAGTTCTTC. Protein product: CASSSPGLKHNEQFF.

The rearrangement links TRBV28 to TRBJ2-5, with D possibly being TRBD2 (6 bases). The CDR3 consists of 13 residues. Trimming pared 5 bases from V and 9 bases from J, leaving 16 bases between. Germline values: CDR1 MDHEN, CDR2 SYDVKM. In DNA form, the CDR3 reads TGTGCCAGCAGTGCCGGACTATGGGGGGCCCAGTACTTC. Protein sequence: CASSAGLWGAQYF.

V is TRBV6-1 and J is TRBJ2-4; no clear D gene. Germline V gene lookup returns CDR1 MNHNS and CDR2 SASEGT. V lost 3 bases to trimming and J lost 9 bases, with 9 bases between them. The CDR3 is 12 residues long. CDR3 protein: CASSDSNGIQYF. The CDR3 DNA sequence: TGTGCCAGCAGTGATTCAAACGGCATTCAGTACTTC.